This T cell receptor beta chain was recorded in a study of beta chain features in type 1 diabetes. Expressed TCRB transcripts were sequenced, since all the RNA that had been isolated was reverse transcribed. Profiled with immunoSEQ multiplex PCR; TCRdb holds only in-frame clones, not every one. The sample lists 450,000 or so clones, about 10% occurring once. In germline, CDR1 is SGHNT, CDR2 YYREEE (reference sequence). The length of the CDR3 is 14 residues. The V end was cut by 0 bases, the J end by 3 bases, with 10 bases between. Points from the study as a whole: TCRB CDR3s were moderately but significantly shorter in Type 1 diabetes patients in all four CD4+ subsets.

This clone was recorded a few times. Its specificity is not known. Specimen: naive CD4+ T cells from blood. The TCR was taken from a woman aged 18 to 35 in good health. The J gene is TRBJ2-7, the V gene TRBV5-4; D call uncertain. This CDR3 is CASSLGPDSYEQYF. DNA for the CDR3: TGTGCCAGCAGCTTGGGGCCAGATAGCTACGAGCAGTACTTC.